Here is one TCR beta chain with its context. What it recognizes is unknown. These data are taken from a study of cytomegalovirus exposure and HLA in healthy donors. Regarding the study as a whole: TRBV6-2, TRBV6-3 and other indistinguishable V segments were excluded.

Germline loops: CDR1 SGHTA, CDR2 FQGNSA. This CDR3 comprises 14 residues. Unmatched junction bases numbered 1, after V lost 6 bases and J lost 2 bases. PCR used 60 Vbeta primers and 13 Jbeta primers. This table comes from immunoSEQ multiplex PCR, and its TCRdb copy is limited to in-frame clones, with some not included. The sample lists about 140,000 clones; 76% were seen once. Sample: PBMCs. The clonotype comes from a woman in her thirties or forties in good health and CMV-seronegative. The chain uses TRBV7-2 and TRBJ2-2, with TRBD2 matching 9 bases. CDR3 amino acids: CASRTSGNTGELFF. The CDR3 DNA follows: TGTGCCAGCAGGACTAGCGGAAACACCGGGGAGCTGTTTTTT.